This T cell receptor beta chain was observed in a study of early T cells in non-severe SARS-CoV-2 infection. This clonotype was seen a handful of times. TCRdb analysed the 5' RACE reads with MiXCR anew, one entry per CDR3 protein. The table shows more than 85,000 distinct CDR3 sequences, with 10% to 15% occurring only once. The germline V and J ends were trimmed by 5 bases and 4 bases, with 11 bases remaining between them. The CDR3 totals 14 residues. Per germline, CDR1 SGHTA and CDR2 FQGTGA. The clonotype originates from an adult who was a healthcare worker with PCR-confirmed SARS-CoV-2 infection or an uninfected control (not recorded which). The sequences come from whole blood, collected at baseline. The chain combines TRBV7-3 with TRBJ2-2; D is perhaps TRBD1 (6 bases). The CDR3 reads CASSGPGATGELFF. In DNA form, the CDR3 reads TGTGCCAGCAGCGGACCAGGGGCCACCGGGGAGCTGTTTTTT.